This T cell receptor (beta chain) stems from a study of OX40 agonist ivuxolimab in advanced cancers. Study-wide results and limits: Compared with others, partial responders at 0.1-3.0 mg/kg displayed clonal expansion among the lowest.

On this clone itself: Its antigen is not identified.

V was pared by 0 bases and J by 6 bases, with 8 bases between. CDR1 and CDR2 from the germline V gene are MNHNS and SASEGT. The CDR3 spans 14 residues. Data came from immunoSEQ multiplex PCR; TCRdb stores just in-frame clones and leaves some out. The repertoire holds roughly 30,000 clones, with approximately 84% as singletons. This rearrangement joins TRBV6-1 to TRBJ2-2; D unresolved. The sample was CD4+ or CD8+ T cells sorted from blood, taken in a trial of the OX40 agonist ivuxolimab. This sequence was found in an adult with an advanced solid tumor such as melanoma, head and neck, liver or kidney cancer. CDR3 sequence reads: CASSEARYAGELFF. Here the CDR3 DNA reads TGTGCCAGCAGTGAAGCGAGATATGCCGGGGAGCTGTTTTTT.